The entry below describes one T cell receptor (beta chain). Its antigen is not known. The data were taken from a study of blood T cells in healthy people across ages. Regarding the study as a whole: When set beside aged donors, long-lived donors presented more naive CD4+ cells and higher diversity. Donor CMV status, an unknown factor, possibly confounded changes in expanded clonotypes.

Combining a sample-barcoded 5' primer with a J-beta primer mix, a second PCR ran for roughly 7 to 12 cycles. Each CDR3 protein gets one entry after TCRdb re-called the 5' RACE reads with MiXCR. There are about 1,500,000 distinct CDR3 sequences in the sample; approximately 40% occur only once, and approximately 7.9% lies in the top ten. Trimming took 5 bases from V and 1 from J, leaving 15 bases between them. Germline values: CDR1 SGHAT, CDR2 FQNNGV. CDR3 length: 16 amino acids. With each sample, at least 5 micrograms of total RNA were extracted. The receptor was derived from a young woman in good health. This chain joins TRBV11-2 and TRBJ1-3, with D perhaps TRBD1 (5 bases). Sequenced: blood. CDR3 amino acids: CASSRPGGGSGNTIYF. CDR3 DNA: TGTGCCAGCAGCCGCCCGGGGGGTGGATCTGGAAACACCATATATTTT.